The 3 T cell receptor beta chains listed next were all sequenced from one sample in a study of beta chain features in type 1 diabetes. Study-level results: Within each of all four CD4+ subsets, Type 1 diabetes patients had TCRB CDR3s that were moderately but significantly shorter.

Their antigens are not known. The authors reverse transcribed all of the isolated RNA, so sequencing captured expressed TCRB transcripts. Sequencing was performed with immunoSEQ multiplex PCR; in TCRdb, only in-frame clones are kept and a portion is missing. Among about 370,000 clones, 8.5% to 10% were seen once, and the ten largest hold about 0.64%. Input material: central memory CD4+ T cells from blood. These receptors all come from a man younger than 40 with type 1 diabetes.

This clone has at least ten counts. The chain employs TRBV19 and TRBJ1-2; a possible D gene is TRBD1 (5 bases). Germline V CDR1 and CDR2: LNHDA, SQIVND (reference sequence). Between the trimmed V and J ends, which lost 7 bases and 2 bases, there was a span of 14 bases. There are 14 residues in the CDR3. CDR3 nucleotides: TGTGCCAGTACCGGGACCTCGACCAACTATGGCTACACCTTC. Protein: CASTGTSTNYGYTF.

V and J are TRBV28 and TRBJ2-7, with D maybe TRBD1 (6 bases). The ends were cut back, 5 bases at V and 4 bases at J, with 24 bases in the middle. Germline CDR1 reads MDHEN; CDR2 reads SYDVKM. The CDR3 has 17 amino acids. DNA for the CDR3: TGTGCCAGCAGTAGCACCGCACAGGGTCCCATAGTTTACGAGCAGTACTTC. Translating it yields CASSSTAQGPIVYEQYF. The full variable domain, rest sourced from reference TRBV28 and TRBJ2-7, is DVKVTQSSRYLVKRTGEKVFLECVQDMDHENMFWYRQDPGLGLRLIYFSYDVKMKEKGDIPEGYSVSREKKERFSLILESASTNQTSMYLCASSSTAQGPIVYEQYFGPGTRLTVT.

This clone showed up just a few times. The chain is built from TRBV30 and TRBJ2-1; 9 bases fit TRBD2. Germline values: CDR1 GTSNPN, CDR2 SVGIG (reference sequence). This CDR3 has 16 amino acids. With V trimmed by 2 bases and J by 0 bases, 5 bases remained unmatched. The CDR3 reads CAWSLLSGSSYNEQFF. CDR3 DNA: TGTGCCTGGAGTTTACTTAGCGGGAGCTCCTACAATGAGCAGTTCTTC.